These 14 T cell receptor beta chains were sequenced from one sample in a study of blood T cell repertoires in COVID-19. Measured with immunoSEQ multiplex PCR; TCRdb has only the in-frame clones, and not every one. Of about 480,000 clones listed, about 85% are singletons. Sample: PBMCs or T cells enriched from blood (not recorded which). These receptors originate from a woman aged 18 to 35 with acute COVID-19.

The chain uses TRBV2 and TRBJ1-4; 11 bases agree with TRBD1. Germline V lookup: CDR1 SNHLY, CDR2 FYNNEI. V was clipped by 6 bases and J by 8 bases; unmatched bases: 5. The CDR3 is 14 amino acids. This CDR3 is CASSQGQGDEKLFF. The CDR3 coding sequence is TGTGCCAGCAGCCAGGGACAGGGGGACGAAAAACTGTTTTTT.

The chain employs TRBV30 and TRBJ2-7; 8 bases line up with TRBD1. V was clipped by 2 bases and J by 2 bases; unmatched bases: 8. The CDR3 has 15 amino acids. CDR1 is GTSNPN and CDR2 is SVGIG in the germline V gene (reference sequence). CDR3: CAWSPGQAYPYEQYF. CDR3 nucleotide sequence: TGTGCCTGGAGTCCGGGACAGGCATATCCCTACGAGCAGTACTTC.

The J gene is TRBJ1-6, the V gene TRBV6-5; D is unresolved. Germline V gene data show CDR1 as MNHEY and CDR2 as SVGAGI. V lost 8 bases to trimming and J lost 3 bases, with 14 bases between them. There are 15 residues in the CDR3. In DNA, the CDR3 is TGTGCCAGCCAGCTTAAAGGGAGCTATAATTCACCCCTCCACTTT. Its translation: CASQLKGSYNSPLHF.

The chain links TRBV7-2 to TRBJ1-4; 7 nucleotides line up with TRBD1. Per germline, CDR1 SGHTA and CDR2 FQGNSA. J gave up 8 bases and V 1 base, and 4 bases lay outside the gene matches. The length of the CDR3 is 14 residues. This CDR3 reads CASSLGRGGEKLFF. The CDR3 nucleotides are TGTGCCAGCAGCTTAGGGCGAGGGGGCGAAAAACTGTTTTTT.

The chain employs TRBV19 and TRBJ1-1; 8 bases line up with TRBD1. V was clipped by 4 bases and J by 5 bases; unmatched bases: 12. Looked up from germline, CDR1 is LNHDA and CDR2 is SQIVND (reference sequence). This CDR3 comprises 16 residues. The DNA of the CDR3 is TGTGCCAGTAGTAGTAAAGGGGCAGGGGGCGGAACTGAAGCTTTCTTT. This codes for CASSSKGAGGGTEAFF.

J is TRBJ2-3 and V is TRBV6-4; D is perhaps TRBD2 (5 bases). Per germline, CDR1 MRHNA and CDR2 SNTAGT. V lost 0 bases to trimming and J lost 8 bases, with 9 bases between them. The CDR3 runs 13 residues. This CDR3 reads CASSDSSRGTQYF. CDR3 in DNA: TGTGCCAGCAGTGACTCGAGTCGGGGTACGCAGTATTTT.

The chain couples TRBV9 to TRBJ2-3; TRBD2 might be the D (6 bases). V lost 7 bases to trimming and J lost 4 bases, with 10 bases between them. CDR1 and CDR2 from the germline V gene are SGDLS and YYNGEE. This CDR3 has 12 residues. The CDR3 region is CASSWGADTQYF. CDR3 nucleotides: TGTGCCAGCTCCTGGGGGGCAGATACGCAGTATTTT.

The table lists this clone with a count of one. This chain links TRBV4-1 with TRBJ2-6, with TRBD1 matching over 10 bases. V gave up 4 bases and J gave up 1 base; unmatched junction bases: 10. CDR3 size: 19 residues. Germline V lookup: CDR1 MGHRA, CDR2 YSYEKL. CDR3 loop: CASSPAPGQGTSGANVLTF. In nucleotides, the CDR3 is TGCGCCAGCAGCCCTGCCCCGGGACAGGGGACTTCTGGGGCCAACGTCCTGACTTTC.

J is TRBJ1-3 and V is TRBV2; a possible D gene is TRBD1 (5 bases). Germline values: CDR1 SNHLY, CDR2 FYNNEI. Trimming cost V 4 bases and J 4 bases, with 14 bases left between them. This CDR3 has 15 amino acids. The CDR3 sequence is CASSAGSGTGNTIYF. The DNA for the CDR3 is TGTGCCAGCAGTGCAGGGTCAGGAACGGGAAACACCATATATTTT.

This clone was seen a handful of times. V gene TRBV4-1 combines with J gene TRBJ1-4; no definite D call. The V and J ends lost 0 bases and 4 bases respectively, with 12 bases between them. The CDR3 has 16 residues. The germline CDR1 and CDR2 sequences are MGHRA and YSYEKL. The CDR3 DNA reads TGCGCCAGCAGCCAAGATCGGTCAGGTGTTAATGAAAAACTGTTTTTT. Protein: CASSQDRSGVNEKLFF.

The genes are TRBV5-1 and TRBJ1-4, with D perhaps TRBD1 (5 bases). The CDR3 sequence is 14 residues long. Deletions cut 3 bases from V and 4 bases from J, with 10 bases between. Germline assignment: CDR1 SGHRS and CDR2 YFSETQ. The CDR3 nucleotides read TGCGCCAGCAGCTATGGGGCCAGTAATGAAAAACTGTTTTTT. Protein: CASSYGASNEKLFF.

The chain carries TRBV20-1 and TRBJ1-4, with a weak D call TRBD1 (5 bases). This CDR3 comprises 10 residues. The V end was cut by 3 bases, the J end by 14 bases, with 10 bases between. The germline V gene has CDR1 DFQATT and CDR2 SNEGSKA (reference sequence). CDR3: CSARDIRLFF. Written as DNA, the CDR3 is TGCAGTGCTAGGGACATCCGCCTGTTTTTT.

This chain connects TRBV7-2 to TRBJ2-1; 10 bases map to TRBD1. Germline V CDR1 and CDR2: SGHTA, FQGNSA. The V gene end was trimmed by 2 bases and the J gene end by 2 bases; junction bases not matched to a gene: 12. CDR3 size: 19 residues. CDR3 nucleotides: TGTGCCAGCAGCTTAAATCGGGACAGGGGACTCGGGACCTACAATGAGCAGTTCTTC. Residues: CASSLNRDRGLGTYNEQFF.

This chain links TRBV5-1 with TRBJ1-2; D uncertain. CDR3 length equals 14 residues. Germline assignment: CDR1 SGHRS and CDR2 YFSETQ. V lost 2 bases and J lost 4, with 12 bases in between. The CDR3 DNA reads as TGCGCCAGCAGCTTTACCCAGGCGTCCTATGGCTACACCTTC. It is translated as CASSFTQASYGYTF.